The 13 T cell receptor beta chains below all came from one sample that was sequenced in a study of blood T cell repertoires in COVID-19. The data were produced by immunoSEQ multiplex PCR, yet TCRdb's version contains in-frame clones alone and is incomplete. This sample has around 140,000 clones, with 81% found just once. The sequenced sample was peripheral blood. These receptors were collected from a woman aged 55-69 years with active or convalescent COVID-19.

Written as DNA, the CDR3 is TGTGCCAGCAGTGCGGCGGGAGGTGGTGGTGAGCAGTTCTTC. Its translation is CASSAAGGGGEQFF. The V gene is TRBV25-1, the J gene TRBJ2-1; TRBD2 aligns across 8 bases. V lost 4 bases to trimming and J lost 9 bases; unmatched junction nucleotides: 8. There are 14 residues in the CDR3. CDR1 MGHDK and CDR2 SYGVNS come from the germline V gene.

The chain carries TRBV2 and TRBJ1-2; D is ambiguous. Looked up from germline, CDR1 is SNHLY and CDR2 is FYNNEI. This CDR3 contains 11 residues. V was clipped by 5 bases and J by 12 bases, with 13 bases between them. DNA for the CDR3: TGTGCCAGCAGTCCGAGAGGAGAACACACCTTC. Residues: CASSPRGEHTF.

This sequence joins TRBV6-1 and TRBJ1-5; 7 bases agree with TRBD1. This CDR3 is built from 15 residues. With 5 bases clipped from V and 4 bases from J, the junction kept 8 bases outside the gene matches. The germline CDR1 and CDR2 sequences are MNHNS and SASEGT. The CDR3 nucleotides are TGTGCCAGCAGTTCTACAGGGGAACCTAATCAGCCCCAGCATTTT. The encoded protein is CASSSTGEPNQPQHF.

The chain has TRBV5-1 and TRBJ2-2, with 8 bases aligning to TRBD2. V was pared by 3 bases and J by 4 bases, with 14 bases of the junction left unmatched. CDR1 is SGHRS and CDR2 is YFSETQ in the germline V gene. The CDR3 loop spans 18 amino acids. CDR3 bases: TGCGCCAGCAGCTCGACCCGTAGCGGGGACGCAATCACCGGGGAGCTGTTTTTT. Translation gives CASSSTRSGDAITGELFF.

This chain joins TRBV5-1 and TRBJ1-1; TRBD1 agrees at 9 bases. The junction had 4 bases not matched to a gene; V was cut back by 1 base and J by 3 bases. Germline loops: CDR1 SGHRS, CDR2 YFSETQ. This CDR3 is built from 15 residues. CDR3 amino acids: CASSLRGQGDTEAFF. CDR3 bases: TGCGCCAGCAGCTTGCGGGGACAGGGTGACACTGAAGCTTTCTTT. The full variable domain, with the rest looked up from reference TRBV5-1 and TRBJ1-1, is KAGVTQTPRYLIKTRGQQVTLSCSPISGHRSVSWYQQTPGQGLQFLFEYFSETQRNKGNFPGRFSGRQFSNSRSEMNVSTLELGDSALYLCASSLRGQGDTEAFFGQGTRLTVV.

The chain has TRBV5-4 and TRBJ2-2; 14 nucleotides align to TRBD2. Trimming removed 5 bases from V and 6 bases from J; junction bases left unmatched: 3. The germline CDR1 and CDR2 sequences are SGHNT and YYREEE (reference sequence). This CDR3 contains 15 residues. CDR3 loop: CASRSGLAGAGELFF. CDR3 nucleotide sequence: TGTGCCAGCAGATCGGGACTAGCGGGAGCCGGGGAGCTGTTTTTT. The full variable domain, rest sourced from reference TRBV5-4 and TRBJ2-2, is ETGVTQSPTHLIKTRGQQVTLRCSSQSGHNTVSWYQQALGQGPQFIFQYYREEENGRGNFPPRFSGLQFPNYSSELNVNALELDDSALYLCASRSGLAGAGELFFGEGSRLTVL.

The rearrangement uses TRBV7-9 and TRBJ2-7, with TRBD2 as a possible D gene (5 bases). Germline V gene data show CDR1 as SEHNR and CDR2 as FQNEAQ (reference sequence). The CDR3 sequence is 11 residues long. V dropped 5 bases and J dropped 7 bases, with 9 bases sitting between them. The CDR3 is CASSAGQEQYF. Written as DNA, the CDR3 is TGTGCCAGCAGCGCGGGCCAAGAGCAGTACTTC. Combining the CDR3 with reference TRBV7-9 and TRBJ2-7 gives the whole variable domain DTGVSQNPRHKITKRGQNVTFRCDPISEHNRLYWYRQTLGQGPEFLTYFQNEAQLEKSRLLSDRFSAERPKGSFSTLEIQRTEQGDSAMYLCASSAGQEQYFGPGTRLTVT.

The J gene is TRBJ2-7, the V gene TRBV9; TRBD1 matches at 9 bases. Germline V gives CDR1 SGDLS, CDR2 YYNGEE. J gave up 5 bases and V 1 base, and 10 bases lay outside the gene matches. CDR3 length: 16 amino acids. The CDR3 DNA reads TGTGCCAGCAGCGTAACCACCGGGACAGGGTTTAACGAGCAGTACTTC. Translating it yields CASSVTTGTGFNEQYF. The variable domain in full, with the rest retrieved from reference TRBV9 and TRBJ2-7, is DSGVTQTPKHLITATGQRVTLRCSPRSGDLSVYWYQQSLDQGLQFLIQYYNGEERAKGNILERFSAQQFPDLHSELNLSSLELGDSALYFCASSVTTGTGFNEQYFGPGTRLTVT.

V gene TRBV5-1 combines with J gene TRBJ2-1; TRBD2 aligns across 9 bases. The CDR3 runs to 15 residues. Germline V lookup: CDR1 SGHRS, CDR2 YFSETQ. J lost 8 bases, V lost 1 base, and 7 bases had no gene match. The chain's CDR3 is CASSLRLAGIYEQFF. Written as DNA, the CDR3 is TGCGCCAGCAGCTTGCGTCTAGCGGGAATCTATGAGCAGTTCTTC.

The count of this clone is one. The CDR3 DNA is TGTGCCAGCAGTTACGCGGGGGCTGGAAACACCATATATTTT. Its protein is CASSYAGAGNTIYF. J is TRBJ1-3 and V is TRBV6-5; TRBD1 is a possible D gene (5 bases). The CDR3 has 14 amino acids. Trimming took 2 bases from V and 2 from J, leaving 7 bases between them. Germline assignment: CDR1 MNHEY and CDR2 SVGAGI.

The chain couples TRBV2 to TRBJ1-4, with D tentatively TRBD1 (6 bases). Germline CDR1 and CDR2: SNHLY and FYNNEI. CDR3 length: 14 amino acids. The V and J ends lost 6 bases and 5 bases respectively, with 13 bases between them. In nucleotides, the CDR3 is TGTGCCAGCAGCCCGGACAGATGGAATGAAAAACTGTTTTTT. The encoded protein is CASSPDRWNEKLFF.

This rearrangement joins TRBV2 to TRBJ1-1; no reliable D call. Trimming shortened V by 4 bases and J by 3 bases, and 3 bases separated the two germline ends. Germline CDR1 is SNHLY and CDR2 is FYNNEI. The CDR3 totals 11 residues. The CDR3: CASSVYTEAFF. In DNA form, the CDR3 reads TGTGCCAGCAGTGTCTACACTGAAGCTTTCTTT.

This clone was found once. This chain links TRBV9 with TRBJ2-3, with TRBD2 matching over 7 bases. Trimming removed 0 bases from V and 3 bases from J; junction bases left unmatched: 4. The length of the CDR3 is 15 residues. Germline CDR1 is SGDLS and CDR2 is YYNGEE. In DNA, the CDR3 is TGTGCCAGCAGCGTAGGAGCGGGGCTAACAGATACGCAGTATTTT. Protein: CASSVGAGLTDTQYF.